Here is one T cell receptor (beta chain) with its context. Which antigen it targets is not known. It has no much larger one-base neighbor in the sample; base qualities were not kept. The source of the sample is a study of blood T cell repertoires in COVID-19 (dated by TCRdb to the early 2020s). With regard to the full study: Collaborator samples came from the United States, Italy and Spain and covered acute and convalescent phases of COVID-19. The prospective study material was composed of cDNA or gDNA derived from T cells, B-cell-depleted T cells, or PBMCs. Subjects who had been exposed to COVID-19, were actively infected with it, or had recovered from it provided the deeply sampled blood TCRbeta repertoires that made up the dataset. The repertoires were released in a freely available public database meant as a resource for research on the immune response to SARS-CoV-2. Samples came from the ongoing ImmuneRACE study (first 160 participants) plus 1,254 subjects from 6 global collaborators. Sample metadata almost always included a de-identified subject ID, COVID-19 status, age in years and sex. HLA class I and class II types, where available, came from metadata supplied by the sample provider rather than from assay-based typing.

V and J lose 9 bases and 7 bases, and a span of 19 bases separates them. From cysteine to phenylalanine, the CDR3 is 15 amino acids long. Kept here is only the CDR3 DNA, which spans 45 bases and is read in frame from base 1. For CDR1 and CDR2, the germline V gene lists SGHNT and YENEEA. Participants in the prospective study were enrolled through a virtual design, were aged roughly 18 to 90 years, and lived in fewer than 30 United States geographic areas. In the prospective study, participants were assigned to cohorts based on the clinical history participants reported in a screening survey and a study questionnaire. ImmuneRACE Cohort 3 recovered participants were defined by two consecutive negative NP/OP PCR tests, healthcare professional clearance, or symptom resolution. Each participant in the prospective study had whole blood, serum and a nasopharyngeal or oropharyngeal swab collected by mobile phlebotomists. Prospective study participants could optionally give additional blood draws and questionnaires over an approximately two-month period. Before DNA extraction, prospective study blood samples were shipped either frozen or at room temperature.

The immunoSEQ Assay, a bias-controlled multiplex PCR, was used to amplify TCRbeta CDR3 regions from genomic DNA. Concerning the study's data processing: The number of nucleated cells in each sample was estimated by amplification of reference gene primers within the assay. To quantify the absolute abundance of each unique TCRbeta CDR3 rearrangement, sequence reads were collapsed and filtered. For each sample, productive Simpson clonality was calculated as the square root of Simpson's diversity index across productive rearrangements. This immuneACCESS table, as held by TCRdb, lists in-frame sequences with V and J called but not all clones. Of the missing ones, under half trace to an unresolved V gene in checked studies; the others have no known cause. The V and J calls and the clone size are those of that table, but D and trimming were determined from the DNA. The sample table shows roughly 250,000 clones, and 86% are seen once. The ten most abundant clones make up roughly 1.9% of the sample.

What the authors observed across the whole study: The amount of clinical and demographic metadata varied by source and participant and was provided uncurated.

The sequence derives from a woman aged 50 to 60 who had recovered from COVID-19. The sequencing input was PBMCs or T cells enriched from blood (not recorded which). The chain links TRBV11-3 with TRBJ1-6, and TRBD1 may be the D gene, going by 6 matching bases. CDR3 region: CARLGDISTNSPLHF. The DNA sequence follows: TGTGCCAGGCTCGGGGACATTAGCACCAATTCACCCCTCCACTTT.